This T cell receptor (beta chain) is drawn from a study of T cell changes during pregnancy in multiple sclerosis. Germline-derived CDR1 and CDR2 are SGHNT and YENEEA. Trimming removed 4 bases at V and 4 bases at J, with 5 bases between. This CDR3 has 12 amino acids. The assay was immunoSEQ multiplex PCR, and TCRdb's table has in-frame clones only and misses some. Of roughly 99,000 clones in the sample, roughly 90% were seen once. This clonotype originated in a female donor in good health, enrolled as a control in a pregnancy study. This rearrangement joins TRBV11-3 to TRBJ2-1; no reliable D call. The sample in question was peripheral blood, obtained in the third trimester of pregnancy. In DNA form, the CDR3 reads TGTGCCAGCAGCTCCGGTTACAATGAGCAGTTCTTC. As protein: CASSSGYNEQFF.